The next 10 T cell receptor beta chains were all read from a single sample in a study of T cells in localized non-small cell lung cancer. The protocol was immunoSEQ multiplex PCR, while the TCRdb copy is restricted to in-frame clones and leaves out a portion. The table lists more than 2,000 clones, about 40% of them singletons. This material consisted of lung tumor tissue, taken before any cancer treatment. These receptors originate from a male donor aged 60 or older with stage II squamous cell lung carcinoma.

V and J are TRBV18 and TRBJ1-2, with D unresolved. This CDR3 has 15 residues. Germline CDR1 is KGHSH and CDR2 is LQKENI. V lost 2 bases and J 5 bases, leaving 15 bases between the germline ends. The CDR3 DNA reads TGTGCCAGCTCACCAGCTGACGGAGGCGCTTATGGCTACACCTTC. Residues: CASSPADGGAYGYTF.

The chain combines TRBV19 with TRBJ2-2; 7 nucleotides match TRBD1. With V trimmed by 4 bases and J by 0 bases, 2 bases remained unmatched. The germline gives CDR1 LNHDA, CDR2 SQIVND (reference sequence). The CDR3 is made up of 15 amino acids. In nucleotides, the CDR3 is TGTGCCAGTAGTAGGACAGGAGCGAACACCGGGGAGCTGTTTTTT. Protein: CASSRTGANTGELFF.

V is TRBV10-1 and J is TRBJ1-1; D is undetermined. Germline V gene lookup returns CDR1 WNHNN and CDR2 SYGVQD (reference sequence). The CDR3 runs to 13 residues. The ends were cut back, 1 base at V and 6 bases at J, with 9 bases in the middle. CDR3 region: CASSEYGGPEAFF. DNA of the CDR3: TGCGCCAGCAGTGAGTACGGCGGACCTGAAGCTTTCTTT.

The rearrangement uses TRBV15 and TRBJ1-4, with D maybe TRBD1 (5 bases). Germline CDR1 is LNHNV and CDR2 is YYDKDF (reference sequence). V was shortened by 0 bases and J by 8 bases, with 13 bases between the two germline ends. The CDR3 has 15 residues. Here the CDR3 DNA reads TGTGCCACCAGCAGAGATGGGCAGGGAGGGGAAAAACTGTTTTTT. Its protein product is CATSRDGQGGEKLFF.

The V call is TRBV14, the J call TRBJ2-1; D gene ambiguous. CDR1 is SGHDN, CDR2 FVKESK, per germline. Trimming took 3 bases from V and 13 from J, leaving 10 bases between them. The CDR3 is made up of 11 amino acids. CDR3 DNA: TGTGCCAGCAGCCAGACCGGTTTTCAGTTCTTC. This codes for CASSQTGFQFF. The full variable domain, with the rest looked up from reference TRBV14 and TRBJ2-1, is EAGVTQFPSHSVIEKGQTVTLRCDPISGHDNLYWYRRVMGKEIKFLLHFVKESKQDESGMPNNRFLAERTGGTYSTLKVQPAELEDSGVYFCASSQTGFQFFGPGTRLTVL.

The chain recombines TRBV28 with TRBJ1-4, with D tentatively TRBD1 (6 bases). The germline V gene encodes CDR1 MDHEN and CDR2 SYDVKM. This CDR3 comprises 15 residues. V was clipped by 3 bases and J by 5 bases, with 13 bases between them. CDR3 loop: CASSLRGTPNEKLFF. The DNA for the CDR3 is TGTGCCAGCAGTTTGAGGGGGACCCCGAATGAAAAACTGTTTTTT.

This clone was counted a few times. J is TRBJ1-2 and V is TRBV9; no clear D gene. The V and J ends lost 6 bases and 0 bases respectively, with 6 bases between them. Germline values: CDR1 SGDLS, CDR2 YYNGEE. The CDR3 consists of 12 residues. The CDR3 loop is CASTASNYGYTF. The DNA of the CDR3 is TGTGCCAGCACCGCGTCTAACTATGGCTACACCTTC.

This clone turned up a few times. CDR3 in DNA: TGTGCCAGCAGCTTGAAATCGGGACAGACTGAAAAACTGTTTTTT. It translates to CASSLKSGQTEKLFF. The chain links TRBV11-3 to TRBJ1-4; 7 bases agree with TRBD1. The CDR3 spans 15 residues. With V trimmed by 3 bases and J by 7 bases, 8 bases remained unmatched. From germline, CDR1 is SGHNT and CDR2 YENEEA.

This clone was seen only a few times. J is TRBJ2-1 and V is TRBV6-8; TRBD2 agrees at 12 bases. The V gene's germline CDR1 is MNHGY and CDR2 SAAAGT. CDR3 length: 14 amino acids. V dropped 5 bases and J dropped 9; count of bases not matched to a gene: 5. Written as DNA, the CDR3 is TGTGCCAGCAGTGGCCTAGCGGGAGGGGGTGAGCAGTTCTTC. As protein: CASSGLAGGGEQFF.

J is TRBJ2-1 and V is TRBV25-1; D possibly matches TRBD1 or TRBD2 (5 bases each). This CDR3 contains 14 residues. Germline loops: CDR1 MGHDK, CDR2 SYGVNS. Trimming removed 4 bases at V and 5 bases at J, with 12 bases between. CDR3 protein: CASSVPGLNNEQFF. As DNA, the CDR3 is TGTGCCAGCAGTGTTCCGGGGCTTAACAATGAGCAGTTCTTC.